This T cell receptor beta chain was profiled in a study of identifying expanded T cells in peripheral blood (dated 2019 in TCRdb). Regarding the study in general: Separate aliquots of the same genomic DNA pool were sequenced to produce technical replicates, and four replicates were compared in pairs. The research as a whole found: The binomial model flagged around 1.3 differentially abundant clones between technical replicates, compared with about 16.4 over around two weeks and 19 to 20 over about four weeks. It was expected by the authors that biological variance in healthy repertoires might increase further over much longer intervals, such as months to years. Across all healthy-donor time intervals, the beta-binomial model significantly lowered both the number of clones called differentially abundant and the false-positive rate. Variance in clone template counts between approximately two-week samples significantly increased with total template count across all healthy donors.

TCRbeta CDR3 regions were profiled with the immunoSEQ Assay using bias-controlled multiplex PCR amplification of genomic DNA. As for how the authors treated the data: The absolute abundance of each unique TCRbeta CDR3 region was quantified after sequences were collapsed and filtered. Differential abundance was assessed using a binomial (Fisher-equivalent) model and a beta-binomial model in which time-dependent variance fitted from healthy donors was added. Any clone with fewer than 5 combined templates was excluded, and a clone was called differentially abundant if its Benjamini-Hochberg FDR was below 0.01. Using the form v = (b*log(k)+a)^2, the beta-binomial variance was modeled as a function of the total template count across the two samples. As stored in TCRdb, this immuneACCESS dataset retains in-frame rearrangements with V and J assigned. A fraction of the clones does not appear; measured against another copy, unresolved V genes explain less than half of the discrepancy, and the remainder lacks a known reason. D and trimming were read from the DNA, whereas the V and J calls and clone size are those reported in that table. The sample has 75,000 to 90,000 clones on record, over 85% of them singletons. The ten top clones hold less than 9.5% of the sample.

Inclusive of the bounding cysteine and phenylalanine, the CDR3 is 13 residues long. Just the 39-base CDR3 DNA is kept, in frame starting at base 1. The junction shows trimming of 7 bases on V and 6 bases on J, and the gene matches do not reach 10 bases of it. The CDR1 and CDR2 encoded by the germline V gene are SQVTM and ANQGSEA. As to this clone: Its antigen remains unidentified. Qualities for individual bases were not recorded, and no much larger clone is one base off.

During the collection period, no immune events, such as infections, were documented for the healthy donors. Blood repertoires from healthy donors were used as a training cohort for calibrating time-dependent variance in a beta-binomial model of differential abundance of T-cell clones. The training cohort comprised roughly ten healthy donors, 3 female and 7 male. On average the donors were approximately 40 years old, and their ages spanned about 25 to 64 years. Whole blood from each healthy donor was obtained from a commercial supplier and was collected at three time points around two weeks apart. For immunosequencing, genomic DNA was extracted from unsorted whole blood.

The sequence derives from a person between 18 and 75 years old in good health. The sample consisted of blood. The V and J segments used are TRBV29-1 and TRBJ1-2, and 8 junctional nucleotides match TRBD1. The CDR3 is CSAVTPGGDGYTF. The DNA sequence is as follows: TGCAGCGCCGTGACCCCAGGGGGCGATGGCTACACCTTC.